Listed here is a single T cell receptor (beta chain). These data originate in a study of radiation and T cells in renal cell carcinoma. The method was immunoSEQ multiplex PCR; TCRdb's version includes in-frame clones alone and lacks a portion of them. The sample has 100,000 to 150,000 clones; around 80% are singletons. Time point noted: blood 2 weeks post-SBRT. As to treatment: 15 Gy SBRT to primary tumor, nephrectomy 4 weeks later. CDR3 length: 13 residues. Losses at the gene ends were 10 bases for V and 6 bases for J; bases not matched to a gene: 9. The germline gives CDR1 SNHLY, CDR2 FYNNEI. Sequenced here: blood, sampled from a patient whose treatment included radiotherapy and nephrectomy. V gene TRBV2 combines with J gene TRBJ1-3; 7 positions match TRBD1. The receptor was isolated from a man aged 50-60 years with renal cell carcinoma. In nucleotides, the CDR3 is TGTGCCACCAAAACAGGGGAGGAAAACACCATATATTTT. It codes for CATKTGEENTIYF.